These T cell receptor beta chains were read from a single sample in a study of cytomegalovirus exposure and HLA in healthy donors. Only in-frame clones appear in the TCRdb table, and some are missing; sequencing was by immunoSEQ multiplex PCR. This sample carries around 130,000 clones, around 74% of them seen once, and the ten largest clones take over 5%. Sample: PBMCs. These receptors all come from a middle-aged man in good health and CMV-seropositive. The CDR3 runs from the conserved cysteine through the conserved F or W. The D gene is left open where the match is weak. Rows may omit the clone size; those that give it use once, few, many or a size class.

j_call	d_call	v_call	clone_size	cdr3_aa	cdr3_nt
TRBJ2-7	TRBD1	TRBV28	-	CASSLPGTGSVEQYF	TGTGCCAGCAGCCTACCCGGGACAGGGTCGGTCGAGCAGTACTTC
TRBJ2-7	-	TRBV27	-	CASGPGHNYEQYF	TGTGCCAGCGGACCGGGACACAACTACGAGCAGTACTTC
TRBJ2-7	TRBD2	TRBV10-3	-	CASGGGLYEQYF	TGCGCTAGCGGGGGTGGGCTCTACGAGCAGTACTTC
TRBJ1-5	-	TRBV19	-	CASTPDPRVIQPQHF	TGTGCCAGTACCCCAGACCCCAGGGTCATTCAGCCCCAGCATTTT
TRBJ2-1	TRBD2	TRBV28	-	CASSLFGTSGSDEQFF	TGTGCCAGCAGTTTATTCGGGACTAGCGGGAGCGATGAGCAGTTCTTC
TRBJ2-5	-	TRBV28	-	CASSALGETQYF	TGTGCCAGCAGTGCCCTAGGAGAGACCCAGTACTTC
TRBJ2-7	TRBD2	TRBV9	-	CASSVDSGSFYEQYF	TGTGCCAGCAGCGTAGATAGCGGGAGCTTCTACGAGCAGTACTTC
TRBJ2-7	TRBD2	TRBV2	once	CASSGAGVGEQYF	TGTGCCAGCAGTGGCGCGGGGGTCGGCGAGCAGTACTTC
TRBJ1-1	TRBD1	TRBV27	-	CASSFSGGYTEAFF	TGTGCCAGCAGTTTTTCAGGGGGTTACACTGAAGCTTTCTTT
TRBJ1-1	TRBD1	TRBV5-1	-	CASSWRTGGGTEAFF	TGCGCCAGCAGCTGGCGGACAGGGGGCGGCACTGAAGCTTTCTTT
TRBJ2-1	-	TRBV29-1	-	CSARIRDISSYNEQFF	TGCAGCGCCCGAATTAGGGACATAAGCTCCTACAATGAGCAGTTCTTC
TRBJ1-6	-	TRBV2	-	CASRRGEMNNSPLHF	TGTGCCAGCCGCCGGGGGGAAATGAATAATTCACCCCTCCACTTT
TRBJ2-1	TRBD2	TRBV27	-	CASSLLRTSGGANEQFF	TGTGCCAGCAGTTTATTGAGGACTAGCGGGGGGGCCAATGAGCAGTTCTTC
TRBJ1-2	-	TRBV27	few	CASSLRVGTNYGYTF	TGTGCCAGCAGTTTGAGGGTTGGGACTAACTATGGCTACACCTTC
TRBJ1-1	TRBD1	TRBV6-1	-	CASTPDRGQGTEAFF	TGTGCCAGCACGCCGGACAGGGGGCAGGGGACTGAAGCTTTCTTT
TRBJ1-1	-	TRBV13	-	CASSLDGRAEAFF	TGTGCCAGCAGCTTAGACGGGAGGGCTGAAGCTTTCTTT
TRBJ1-5	-	TRBV7-9	few	CASSLAGSGSNQPQHF	TGCGCCAGCAGCTTAGCGGGGTCAGGGTCCAATCAGCCCCAGCATTTT
TRBJ1-3	-	TRBV28	once	CASSFSGRNTIYF	TGTGCCAGCAGTTTTTCGGGGAGGAACACCATATATTTT
TRBJ2-7	TRBD2	TRBV10-3	-	CAINTGGPGEQYF	TGTGCCATCAATACGGGGGGGCCTGGGGAGCAGTACTTC
TRBJ1-3	-	TRBV5-1	-	CASSLDRAGNTIYF	TGCGCCAGCAGCTTGGACAGGGCAGGAAACACCATATATTTT
TRBJ1-1	-	TRBV15	-	CATTPILNTEAFF	TGTGCCACCACCCCAATTTTGAACACTGAAGCTTTCTTT
TRBJ2-2	TRBD1	TRBV19	-	CASGPGQAFYSGELFF	TGTGCCAGTGGACCGGGACAGGCTTTTTACAGCGGGGAGCTGTTTTTT
TRBJ1-5	TRBD1	TRBV7-8	-	CASSLDYGTGDLYSNQPQHF	TGTGCCAGCAGCTTAGACTACGGGACAGGAGATTTATATAGCAATCAGCCCCAGCATTTT
TRBJ2-7	TRBD1	TRBV27	-	CASSPDRGPYEQYF	TGTGCCAGCAGTCCAGACAGGGGACCCTACGAGCAGTACTTC
TRBJ2-3	TRBD1	TRBV6-5	-	CASRKDRSRTDTQYF	TGTGCCAGCAGGAAGGACAGGTCGAGGACAGATACGCAGTATTTT
TRBJ2-3	-	TRBV5-1	-	CATAGQGGLADTQYF	TGCGCCACCGCCGGGCAGGGTGGTTTAGCAGATACGCAGTATTTT
TRBJ2-4	-	TRBV11-2	-	CASSLGWGPLNIQYF	TGTGCCAGCAGCTTAGGGTGGGGCCCCCTAAACATTCAGTACTTC
TRBJ2-6	TRBD1	TRBV12-5	-	CASLPGTAGANVLTF	TGTGCTAGCCTACCCGGGACAGCTGGGGCCAACGTCCTGACTTTC
TRBJ1-1	-	TRBV5-1	-	CASTGQPNTEAFF	TGCGCCAGCACGGGACAACCGAACACTGAAGCTTTCTTT
TRBJ2-7	-	TRBV19	-	CASSISHEEGQYF	TGTGCCAGTAGTATATCCCATGAGGAAGGGCAGTACTTC
TRBJ1-1	-	TRBV5-1	-	CASSLQGGTEAFF	TGCGCCAGCAGCTTACAGGGTGGCACTGAAGCTTTCTTT
TRBJ2-7	-	TRBV6-1	-	CASSEASLIRAYEQYF	TGTGCCAGCAGTGAAGCTTCCCTGATACGGGCCTACGAGCAGTACTTC
TRBJ1-2	TRBD1	TRBV18	-	CASSPPPGQNYGYTF	TGTGCCAGCTCACCGCCCCCGGGACAGAACTATGGCTACACCTTC
TRBJ1-5	TRBD1	TRBV7-2	-	CASSIRQGNQPQHF	TGTGCCAGCAGCATTAGACAGGGGAATCAGCCCCAGCATTTT
TRBJ2-5	TRBD1	TRBV29-1	few	CSVEPDRGETQYF	TGCAGCGTTGAGCCCGACAGGGGAGAGACCCAGTACTTC
TRBJ2-7	TRBD2	TRBV7-9	-	CASSSPTSGSSYEQYF	TGTGCCAGCAGCTCCCCCACTAGCGGCTCGTCCTACGAGCAGTACTTC
TRBJ2-5	-	TRBV6-6	-	CASSYGPGQGKETQYF	TGTGCCAGCAGTTACGGCCCTGGGCAGGGCAAAGAGACCCAGTACTTC
TRBJ1-6	-	TRBV28	-	CASSLVMSSYNSPLHF	TGTGCCAGCAGTTTAGTGATGAGCTCCTATAATTCACCCCTCCACTTT
TRBJ2-7	TRBD2	TRBV4-1	-	CASSPHPGLAGGQSSYEQYF	TGCGCCAGCAGCCCTCACCCGGGACTAGCGGGAGGGCAGAGCTCCTACGAGCAGTACTTC
TRBJ1-5	-	TRBV5-8	-	CASSFRERNQPQHF	TGTGCCAGCAGCTTCCGGGAACGGAATCAGCCCCAGCATTTT
TRBJ1-2	TRBD1	TRBV18	few	CASSPDRGSGYTF	TGTGCCAGCTCACCGGACAGGGGTTCTGGCTACACCTTC
TRBJ2-6	-	TRBV5-1	-	CASGRTPSLSGANVLTF	TGCGCCAGCGGCCGGACACCCTCCCTCTCTGGGGCCAACGTCCTGACTTTC
TRBJ2-7	TRBD1	TRBV5-6	-	CASSLRTGYSYEQYF	TGTGCCAGCAGCTTGAGGACAGGGTATTCCTACGAGCAGTACTTC
TRBJ2-1	-	TRBV29-1	-	CSVDRTEASYNEQFF	TGCAGCGTTGATAGGACGGAGGCGTCCTACAATGAGCAGTTCTTC
TRBJ2-3	TRBD1	TRBV18	-	CASSRRQGETDTQYF	TGTGCCAGCTCACGCCGACAGGGAGAGACAGATACGCAGTATTTT
TRBJ2-7	TRBD1	TRBV28	-	CASSLGGTGGRYEQYF	TGTGCCAGCAGTTTAGGCGGGACAGGGGGCCGGTACGAGCAGTACTTC
TRBJ1-2	-	TRBV18	few	CASSPRDSQRPGYTF	TGTGCCAGCTCACCCCGGGACTCACAACGGCCTGGCTACACCTTC
TRBJ2-7	TRBD1	TRBV6-1	-	CASTLGQGYEQYF	TGTGCCAGCACTCTGGGACAGGGCTACGAGCAGTACTTC
TRBJ2-1	TRBD2	TRBV29-1	-	CSVAVREAYNEQFF	TGCAGCGTTGCCGTGCGGGAGGCCTACAATGAGCAGTTCTTC
TRBJ2-2	-	TRBV19	-	CASSNYAGRTGELFF	TGTGCCAGTAGTAATTATGCAGGGAGGACGGGGGAGCTGTTTTTT
TRBJ1-1	-	TRBV23-1	-	CASSHEGRRMNTEAFF	TGCGCCAGCAGTCATGAAGGGAGACGGATGAACACTGAAGCTTTCTTT
TRBJ2-7	TRBD1	TRBV7-9	-	CSSSSPAGTGGSSPYEQYF	TGTTCCAGCAGTTCCCCCGCCGGGACAGGGGGTTCATCCCCCTACGAGCAGTACTTC
TRBJ2-7	-	TRBV15	-	CATSSTGNEQYF	TGTGCCACCAGCAGTACAGGGAACGAGCAGTACTTC
TRBJ2-1	TRBD1	TRBV9	-	CASSVDVGGYLYNEQFF	TGTGCCAGCAGCGTAGATGTAGGGGGCTACCTCTACAATGAGCAGTTCTTC
TRBJ2-2	-	TRBV12-5	-	CASSGGETGELFF	TGTGCTAGTTCGGGGGGCGAAACCGGGGAGCTGTTTTTT
TRBJ1-3	-	TRBV5-1	few	CASSFGVTASGNTIYF	TGCGCCAGCAGCTTTGGGGTGACAGCCTCTGGAAACACCATATATTTT
TRBJ2-1	TRBD1	TRBV5-8	once	CASNPKPGQGAIYEQFF	TGTGCCAGCAACCCTAAACCGGGACAGGGGGCAATCTATGAGCAGTTCTTC
TRBJ2-5	-	TRBV5-1	few	CASSASSAETQYF	TGCGCCAGCAGCGCCTCTAGCGCCGAGACCCAGTACTTC
TRBJ2-3	TRBD2	TRBV7-9	once	CASSPGAGGADTQYF	TGTGCCAGCAGCCCCGGAGCGGGAGGCGCAGATACGCAGTATTTT